These 20 T cell receptor beta chains came from one sample sequenced in a study of beta chain features in type 1 diabetes (dated by TCRdb to 2017 to 2018). The library was prepared using the immunoSEQ multiplex PCR assay. The entire isolated RNA was reverse transcribed using the High Capacity cDNA Reverse Transcription Kit, and thus expressed TCRB transcripts were sequenced. Not all clones reach the TCRdb copy of this immuneACCESS table, which keeps in-frame sequences only. Checked studies attribute under half of the gap to unresolved V genes and leave the rest unexplained. This sample gives 70,000 to 90,000 clones in total; under 35% of them show up just once. Roughly 0.44% of the sample belongs to the ten largest clones. Material for sequencing was stem cell memory CD4+ T cells from blood. The cell subset or site label of this sample denotes: stem cell-like memory CD4+ T cells. The receptors derive from a woman aged 18-29 years in good health.

There are a few counts of this clone. J is TRBJ1-4 and V is TRBV6-6; no definite D call. The CDR3 loop spans 15 amino acids. V was trimmed by 2 bases and J by 8 bases, leaving 15 bases between them. CDR1 and CDR2 (germline): MNHNY, SVGAGI (reference sequence). The CDR3 reads CASSYPVGGKEKLFF. CDR3 in DNA: TGTGCCAGCAGTTACCCGGTTGGAGGGAAGGAAAAACTGTTTTTT.

This chain uses TRBV4-2 with TRBJ2-7; 11 bases align to TRBD1. Germline assignment: CDR1 LGHNA and CDR2 YNFKEQ. The CDR3 loop spans 14 amino acids. Unmatched junction bases numbered 2, after V lost 1 base and J lost 6 bases. CDR3 amino acids: CASSQGGQGVEQYF. The CDR3 nucleotides read TGTGCCAGCAGCCAAGGGGGACAGGGGGTCGAGCAGTACTTC.

The DNA of the CDR3 is TGTGCCAGCAGCGCGGGACTAGCGGGAGGGCCGAGCACAGATACGCAGTATTTT. This encodes CASSAGLAGGPSTDTQYF. The chain combines TRBV9 with TRBJ2-3; 16 bases match TRBD2. The germline CDR1 and CDR2 sequences are SGDLS and YYNGEE. The CDR3 runs 18 residues. V trimming: 3 bases; J trimming: 0 bases; junction bases outside the gene matches: 4.

This clone turned up a few times. The rearrangement links TRBV25-1 to TRBJ1-2; D may be TRBD1 (5 bases). The V end lost 4 bases, the J end lost 4 bases, and 7 bases lay between the germline ends. This CDR3 is 12 amino acids long. Germline loops: CDR1 MGHDK, CDR2 SYGVNS. CDR3 protein: CASSGRAYGYTF. The CDR3 nucleotides are TGTGCCAGCAGTGGCAGGGCCTATGGCTACACCTTC.

V gene TRBV30 combines with J gene TRBJ1-2; TRBD1 might be the D (6 bases). This CDR3 is 13 amino acids long. The V gene lost 8 bases and the J gene lost 3 bases, with 16 bases spanning the gap. Germline V gives CDR1 GTSNPN, CDR2 SVGIG (reference sequence). The CDR3 coding sequence is TGTGCCCAGGGGACATATGGCGACTATGGCTACACCTTC. This sequence encodes CAQGTYGDYGYTF. Using reference TRBV30 and TRBJ1-2 for the parts outside the CDR3, the full variable domain is SQTIHQWPATLVQPVGSPLSLECTVEGTSNPNLYWYRQAAGRGLQLLFYSVGIGQISSEVPQNLSASRPQDRQFILSSKKLLLSDSGFYLCAQGTYGDYGYTFGSGTRLTVV.

V usage is TRBV4-2 and J usage is TRBJ1-1; TRBD1 might be the D (5 bases). From germline, CDR1 is LGHNA and CDR2 YNFKEQ. The CDR3 consists of 17 residues. V was shortened by 3 bases and J by 1 base, with 18 bases between the two germline ends. CDR3 region: CASSHGSWRGENTEAFF. In DNA form, the CDR3 reads TGTGCCAGCAGCCATGGGAGTTGGAGGGGAGAGAACACTGAAGCTTTCTTT.

This clone was detected only a few times. V is TRBV5-6 and J is TRBJ2-3, with 8 bases matching TRBD1. J lost 2 bases, V lost 3 bases, and 2 bases had no gene match. The CDR3 runs 14 residues. CDR1 SGHDT and CDR2 YYEEEE come from the germline V gene. CDR3 DNA: TGTGCCAGCAGCTGGACAGGGAACACAGATACGCAGTATTTT. It encodes CASSWTGNTDTQYF.

This clone appeared a few times. DNA for the CDR3: TGTGCCAGCTCACCCGACTACCAAGAGACCCAGTACTTC. It specifies CASSPDYQETQYF. This sequence joins TRBV18 and TRBJ2-5; no clear D gene. Trimming left V 3 bases short and J 0 bases short, with 5 bases between. CDR3 length: 13 amino acids. Germline assignment: CDR1 KGHSH and CDR2 LQKENI.

Only a few counts were recorded for this clone. The chain uses TRBV7-2 and TRBJ2-2; D may be TRBD1 (6 bases). Germline CDR1 and CDR2: SGHTA and FQGNSA. This CDR3 has 14 amino acids. Trimming pared 5 bases from V and 1 base from J, leaving 8 bases between. CDR3 coding DNA: TGTGCCAGCAGCCGGACAGTGAACACCGGGGAGCTGTTTTTT. Its protein product is CASSRTVNTGELFF. The full variable domain, completed using reference TRBV7-2 and TRBJ2-2, is GAGVSQSPSNKVTEKGKDVELRCDPISGHTALYWYRQSLGQGLEFLIYFQGNSAPDKSGLPSDRFSAERTGGSVSTLTIQRTQQEDSAVYLCASSRTVNTGELFFGEGSRLTVL.

In its sample, this clone was seen a few times. V gene TRBV7-2 combines with J gene TRBJ1-1; tentatively, D is TRBD1 (5 bases). The germline V gene has CDR1 SGHTA and CDR2 FQGNSA. Trimming took off 8 bases at V and 4 bases at J, with 17 bases between the two ends. The CDR3 length is 14 residues. The DNA for the CDR3 is TGTGCCAGCCAGAACATGCAGGGCAGCACTGAAGCTTTCTTT. Amino acid sequence: CASQNMQGSTEAFF.

The CDR3 loop reads CASSPLSGAEAGYTF. The CDR3 coding sequence is TGTGCCAGCAGCCCTTTAAGCGGGGCCGAGGCTGGCTACACCTTC. This chain links TRBV7-2 with TRBJ1-2, with a weak D call TRBD1 (5 bases). CDR3 length: 15 residues. Germline-derived CDR1 and CDR2 are SGHTA and FQGNSA. Trimming removed 5 bases from V and 7 bases from J, with 20 bases in between. Supplemented by reference TRBV7-2 and TRBJ1-2, the full variable domain reads GAGVSQSPSNKVTEKGKDVELRCDPISGHTALYWYRQSLGQGLEFLIYFQGNSAPDKSGLPSDRFSAERTGGSVSTLTIQRTQQEDSAVYLCASSPLSGAEAGYTFGSGTRLTVV.

The J gene is TRBJ2-5, the V gene TRBV7-9; no clear D. The J call could be wrong; TRBJ2-7 is a better fit for the DNA end. Germline CDR1 SEHNR, CDR2 FQNEAQ (reference sequence). The CDR3 sequence is 11 residues long. The CDR3 loop reads CASSFSYEQYF. The CDR3 coding sequence is TGTGCCAGCAGCTTTAGCTACGAGCAGTACTTC.

This clone has more than one count but fewer than ten. The chain is built from TRBV29-1 and TRBJ1-2; 9 positions agree with TRBD1. Trimming removed 1 base from V and 7 bases from J; junction bases left unmatched: 1. Germline V gene sequence: CDR1 SQVTM, CDR2 ANQGSEA. The CDR3 loop spans 12 amino acids. The CDR3 is CSVEGTGAGYTF. CDR3 nucleotides: TGCAGCGTTGAAGGGACAGGGGCTGGCTACACCTTC.

The J gene is TRBJ1-1, the V gene TRBV18; D is possibly TRBD1 (5 bases). CDR1 is KGHSH, CDR2 LQKENI, per germline. This CDR3 has 16 amino acids. Deletions cut 4 bases from V and 1 base from J, with 16 bases between. As DNA, the CDR3 is TGTGCCAGCTCACGGTCTAAGGGGAACTCGAACACTGAAGCTTTCTTT. Protein sequence: CASSRSKGNSNTEAFF.

The chain combines TRBV5-8 with TRBJ1-1, with a tentative D call TRBD1 (5 bases). The V end lost 3 bases, the J end lost 5 bases, and 20 bases lay between the germline ends. Germline values: CDR1 SGHTS, CDR2 YDEGEE. The length of the CDR3 is 16 residues. CDR3 loop: CASSWSYAGGRTEAFF. Written as DNA, the CDR3 is TGTGCCAGCAGCTGGAGTTACGCGGGGGGACGGACTGAAGCTTTCTTT. The whole variable domain, filled in from reference TRBV5-8 and TRBJ1-1, reads EAGVTQSPTHLIKTRGQQATLRCSPISGHTSVYWYQQALGLGLQFLLWYDEGEERNRGNFPPRFSGRQFPNYSSELNVNALELEDSALYLCASSWSYAGGRTEAFFGQGTRLTVV.

This chain links TRBV5-4 with TRBJ2-7; 8 bases line up with TRBD2. With 4 bases clipped from V and 2 bases from J, the junction kept 8 bases outside the gene matches. Germline V gives CDR1 SGHNT, CDR2 YYREEE (reference sequence). CDR3 length equals 15 residues. CDR3 sequence (DNA): TGTGCCAGCAGCGGGGGGGCGGGAGGCGCCTACGAGCAGTACTTC. This codes for CASSGGAGGAYEQYF.

The gene calls are TRBV5-1 and TRBJ2-1; 9 bases match TRBD1. Trimming removed 3 bases from V and 1 base from J; junction bases left unmatched: 2. Germline V CDR1 and CDR2: SGHRS, YFSETQ. This CDR3 is built from 15 residues. The CDR3 spells CASSSGQGSYNEQFF. CDR3 sequence (DNA): TGCGCCAGCAGCTCCGGACAGGGGTCCTACAATGAGCAGTTCTTC.

V is TRBV7-6 and J is TRBJ1-1; TRBD1 is a possible D gene (5 bases). In germline, CDR1 is SGHVS, CDR2 FNYEAQ. Trimming left V 4 bases short and J 3 bases short, with 6 bases between. This CDR3 has 12 residues. The CDR3 loop is CASSSGYTEAFF. CDR3 sequence (DNA): TGTGCCAGCAGCTCAGGGTACACTGAAGCTTTCTTT.

This clone was observed a few times. J is TRBJ2-1 and V is TRBV6-1; D might be TRBD1 (6 bases). V dropped 8 bases and J dropped 0 bases, with 14 bases sitting between them. CDR3 length: 15 residues. Germline CDR1 is MNHNS and CDR2 is SASEGT. CDR3 nucleotide sequence: TGTGCCAGCCGGGACGGGACAAACTCCTACAATGAGCAGTTCTTC. This encodes CASRDGTNSYNEQFF.

The chain employs TRBV2 and TRBJ2-7; TRBD1 matches at 11 bases. Germline-derived CDR1 and CDR2 are SNHLY and FYNNEI. This CDR3 contains 14 residues. J was trimmed by 3 bases and V by 8 bases; bases with no gene match: 6. CDR3 sequence: CASRGTGGLYEQYF. For the CDR3, the DNA is TGTGCCAGCCGGGGGACAGGGGGACTCTACGAGCAGTACTTC.